This TCR beta chain comes out of a study of blood T cell repertoires in COVID-19. CDR1 and CDR2 (germline): MGHRA, YSYEKL. V shed 0 bases, J shed 1 base, and the junction held 9 bases outside the gene matches. This CDR3 has 19 residues. Clones were read by immunoSEQ multiplex PCR, and TCRdb kept only the in-frame ones, dropping some. The sample holds 100,000 or so clones; 70% to 90% are singletons and the top ten take roughly 11%. This chain links TRBV4-1 with TRBJ2-1; 10 nucleotides line up with TRBD2. This receptor was taken from a woman in her thirties with acute or convalescent COVID-19. The sequenced sample was peripheral blood. CDR3 bases: TGCGCCAGCAGCCAAGATCGCCTAGCGGGGGCTTATTCCTACAATGAGCAGTTCTTC. Amino acid sequence: CASSQDRLAGAYSYNEQFF.